A selection of T cell receptor beta chains follows, all from one sample in a study of shared clonotypes between healthy human individuals. Data came from immunoSEQ multiplex PCR; TCRdb stores just in-frame clones and leaves some out. The table includes approximately 2.1 million clones, 80% to 95% detected once. What was sequenced was naive CD4+ T cells from PBMCs. These receptors were taken from a man younger than 30 in good health. Some clones in this sample may be carry-over from other donors' samples. The CDR3 runs from the conserved cysteine through the conserved F or W. The order of the fields is V gene, D gene, J gene, clone size, CDR3 protein, CDR3 DNA. The D gene is left open where the match is weak. Expanded clones are given a class, and other clones once, few, many or no size at all.

TRBV7-9	TRBD1	TRBJ1-4	-	CASSLGDRENEKLFF	TGTGCCAGCAGCTTAGGTGACAGGGAAAATGAAAAACTGTTTTTT
TRBV30	-	TRBJ2-7	-	CAWSTTGSEQYF	TGTGCCTGGAGTACCACAGGGTCCGAGCAGTACTTC
TRBV15	-	TRBJ1-2	-	CATSRDGHYGYTF	TGTGCCACCAGCAGGGACGGCCACTATGGCTACACCTTC
TRBV5-1	-	TRBJ2-5	-	CASSLLEPDQETQYF	TGCGCCAGCAGCTTGTTAGAGCCTGACCAAGAGACCCAGTACTTC
TRBV10-3	-	TRBJ2-7	-	CATQTDPTYEQYF	TGTGCCACACAGACAGACCCCACCTACGAGCAGTACTTC
TRBV9	-	TRBJ1-1	few	CASSVGQHAEAFF	TGTGCCAGCAGCGTAGGGCAGCACGCTGAAGCTTTCTTT
TRBV10-1	-	TRBJ1-1	-	CATPRGPWDTEAFF	TGCGCCACCCCCCGGGGGCCGTGGGACACTGAAGCTTTCTTT
TRBV18	-	TRBJ1-1	once	CASSAQNLRTEAFF	TGTGCCAGCTCGGCTCAAAATCTTCGCACTGAAGCTTTCTTT
TRBV29-1	TRBD1	TRBJ2-7	-	CSAGQGSYEQYF	TGCAGCGCAGGACAGGGCTCCTACGAGCAGTACTTC
TRBV2	TRBD1	TRBJ1-2	once	CASTGRDRGVSEGYTF	TGTGCCAGCACGGGGAGGGACAGGGGCGTATCTGAAGGCTACACCTTC
TRBV7-8	-	TRBJ2-1	-	CASSGLLAYNEQFF	TGTGCCAGCAGCGGGTTGCTAGCATACAATGAGCAGTTCTTC
TRBV7-2	TRBD2	TRBJ2-5	-	CASSLGPSGGQETQYF	TGTGCCAGCAGCTTAGGTCCTAGCGGGGGACAAGAGACCCAGTACTTC
TRBV5-1	-	TRBJ2-5	-	CASSLGSTAGTLETQYF	TGCGCCAGCAGCTTGGGGTCAACAGCCGGGACTTTAGAGACCCAGTACTTC
TRBV14	TRBD2	TRBJ2-3	-	CASSQVTSGRANTQYF	TGTGCCAGCAGCCAAGTAACTAGCGGGAGGGCCAACACGCAGTATTTT
TRBV9	TRBD1	TRBJ2-5	-	CASSVRGQFGAETQYF	TGTGCCAGCAGCGTAAGGGGACAGTTCGGCGCAGAGACCCAGTACTTC
TRBV14	-	TRBJ2-7	-	CASSPSWPGPSYEQYF	TGTGCCAGCAGCCCGTCTTGGCCAGGGCCTTCCTACGAGCAGTACTTC
TRBV18	-	TRBJ2-2	-	CASSPTPGGSTGELFF	TGTGCCAGCTCACCGACTCCCGGGGGTAGCACCGGGGAGCTGTTTTTT
TRBV28	-	TRBJ2-7	-	CASSLVWRGPYEQYF	TGTGCCAGCAGTCTGGTTTGGAGGGGACCCTACGAGCAGTACTTC
TRBV29-1	-	TRBJ2-3	once	CSELGGQSTDTQYF	TGCAGCGAACTGGGAGGACAGTCCACAGATACGCAGTATTTT
TRBV7-9	-	TRBJ2-2	once	CASSPGARELFF	TGTGCCAGCAGCCCGGGCGCCAGGGAGCTGTTTTTT
TRBV12-5	-	TRBJ2-5	-	CASGSRETQYF	TGTGCTAGTGGTTCGAGAGAGACCCAGTACTTC
TRBV30	TRBD1	TRBJ1-5	-	CAWSDRGGQPQHF	TGTGCCTGGAGTGACAGGGGTGGTCAGCCCCAGCATTTT
TRBV11-2	-	TRBJ2-5	-	CASSSSGGQFAETQYF	TGTGCCAGCAGCTCCAGTGGCGGACAGTTCGCAGAGACCCAGTACTTC